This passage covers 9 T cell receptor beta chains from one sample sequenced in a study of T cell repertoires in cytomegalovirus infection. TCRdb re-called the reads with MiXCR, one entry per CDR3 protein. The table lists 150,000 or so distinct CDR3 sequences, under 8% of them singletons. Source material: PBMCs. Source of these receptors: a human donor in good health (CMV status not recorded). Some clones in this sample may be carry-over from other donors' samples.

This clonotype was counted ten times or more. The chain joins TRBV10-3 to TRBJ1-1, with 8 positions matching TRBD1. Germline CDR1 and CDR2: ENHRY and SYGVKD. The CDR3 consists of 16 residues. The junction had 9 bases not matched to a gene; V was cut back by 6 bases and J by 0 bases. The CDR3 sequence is CAIRPQGDGMNTEAFF. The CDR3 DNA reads TGTGCCATCAGACCACAGGGGGATGGCATGAACACTGAAGCTTTCTTT.

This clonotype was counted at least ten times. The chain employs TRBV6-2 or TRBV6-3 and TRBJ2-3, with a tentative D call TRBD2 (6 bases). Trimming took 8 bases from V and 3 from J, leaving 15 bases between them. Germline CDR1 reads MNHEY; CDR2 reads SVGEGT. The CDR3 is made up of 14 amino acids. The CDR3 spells CASGRGTRTDTQYF. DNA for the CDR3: TGTGCCAGCGGCCGGGGGACCAGGACAGATACGCAGTATTTT.

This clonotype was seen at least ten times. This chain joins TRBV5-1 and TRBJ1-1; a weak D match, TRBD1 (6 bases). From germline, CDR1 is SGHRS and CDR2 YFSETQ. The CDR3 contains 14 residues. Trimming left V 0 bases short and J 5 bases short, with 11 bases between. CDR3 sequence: CASSLAQGYTEAFF. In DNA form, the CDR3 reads TGCGCCAGCAGCTTGGCACAGGGCTATACTGAAGCTTTCTTT.

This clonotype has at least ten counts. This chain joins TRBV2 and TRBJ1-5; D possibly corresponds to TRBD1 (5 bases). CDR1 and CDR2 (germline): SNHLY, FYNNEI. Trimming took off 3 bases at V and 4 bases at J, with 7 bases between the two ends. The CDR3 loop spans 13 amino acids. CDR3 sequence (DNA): TGTGCCAGCAGTGAGGGGGGGAATCAGCCCCAGCATTTT. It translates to CASSEGGNQPQHF.

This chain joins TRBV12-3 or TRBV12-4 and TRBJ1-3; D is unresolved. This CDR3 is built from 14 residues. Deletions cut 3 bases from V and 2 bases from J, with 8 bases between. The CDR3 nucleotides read TGTGCCAGCAGTTTTACCGGGACTGGAAACACCATATATTTT. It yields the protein CASSFTGTGNTIYF.

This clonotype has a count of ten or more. CDR3 bases: TGTGCCAGCAGTTTTCTTATCGGTGGGGGGCACACCTTC. Its translation is CASSFLIGGGHTF. The rearrangement uses TRBV28 and TRBJ1-2; TRBD1 is a possible D gene (6 bases). The length of the CDR3 is 13 residues. The germline V gene has CDR1 MDHEN and CDR2 SYDVKM. The ends were cut back, 3 bases at V and 12 bases at J, with 17 bases in the middle.

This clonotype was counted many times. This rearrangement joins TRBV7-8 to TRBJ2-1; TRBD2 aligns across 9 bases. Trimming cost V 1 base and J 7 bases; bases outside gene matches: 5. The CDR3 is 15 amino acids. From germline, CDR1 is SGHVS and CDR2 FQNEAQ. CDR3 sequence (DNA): TGTGCCAGCAGCTTAGGGGGACTAGCATCGAATGAGCAGTTCTTC. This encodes CASSLGGLASNEQFF. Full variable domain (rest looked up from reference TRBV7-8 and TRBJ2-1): GAGVSQSPRYKVAKRGQDVALRCDPISGHVSLFWYQQALGQGPEFLTYFQNEAQLDKSGLPSDRFFAERPEGSVSTLKIQRTQQEDSAVYLCASSLGGLASNEQFFGPGTRLTVL.

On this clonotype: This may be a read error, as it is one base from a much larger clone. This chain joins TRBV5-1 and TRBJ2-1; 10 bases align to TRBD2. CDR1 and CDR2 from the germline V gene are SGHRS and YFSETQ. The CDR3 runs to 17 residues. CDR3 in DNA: TGCGCCAACAGCTCCCTGGTTAGCGGGGGGTTTACTAATGAGCAGTTCTTC. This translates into CANSSLVSGGFTNEQFF.

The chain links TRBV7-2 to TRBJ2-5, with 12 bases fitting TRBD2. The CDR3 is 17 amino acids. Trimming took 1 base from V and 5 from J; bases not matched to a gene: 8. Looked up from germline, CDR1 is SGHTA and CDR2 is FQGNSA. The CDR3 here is CASSLVWLAGGGETQYF. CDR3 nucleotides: TGTGCCAGCAGCTTAGTTTGGCTAGCGGGGGGGGGGGAGACCCAGTACTTC.